This T cell receptor (beta chain) was retrieved from a study of T-cell reconstitution after alpha-beta-depleted transplantation in children. Study-level findings and limits: The origin of alpha-beta T cells about two months after transplant was reportedly several hundred expanded graft clones. T cells produced anew were the main source of T-cell counts and diversity one year after transplant. The origin of high day-60 TCRbeta diversity in some patients lay in surviving recipient T cells and thymic progenitors.

Germline CDR1 reads SGHRS; CDR2 reads YFSETQ. This CDR3 is built from 15 residues. With 0 bases removed from V and 1 base from J, the gap between germline ends came to 7 bases. Using unique molecular identifiers, the investigators prepared the TCRbeta library. TCRdb analysed the PCR reads with MiXCR anew, one entry per CDR3 protein. The repertoire includes 90,000 to 130,000 distinct CDR3 sequences, about a tenth of them detected once, and 34% sits in the top ten. This clonotype was counted between two and nine times. Antigen specificity is unknown. The origin of this receptor is a boy aged 2 to 9 with acute lymphoblastic leukemia, due to receive a stem cell transplant. The source was PBMCs, collected before TCRalphabeta/CD19-depleted stem cell transplant. J is TRBJ2-2 and V is TRBV5-1, with D hard to call. The CDR3 protein is CASSLVGQNTGELFF. The CDR3 region has the DNA TGCGCCAGCAGCTTGGTAGGTCAGAACACCGGGGAGCTGTTTTTT.